This passage covers 19 T cell receptor beta chains from one sample sequenced in a study of beta chain features in type 1 diabetes. Findings and caveats of the study: Shortening that was moderate but significant affected the TCRB CDR3s of Type 1 diabetes patients in all four CD4+ subsets.

For these TCRs, the target antigens are not known. Isolated RNA was reverse transcribed in full, so expressed TCRB transcripts were sequenced. The table came from immunoSEQ multiplex PCR; TCRdb's copy has only in-frame clones and leaves some out. The table records about 160,000 clones, 6.5% to 10% of them present only once. Sequenced sample: central memory CD4+ T cells from blood. These receptor sequences come from a woman aged 18-35 years with type 1 diabetes.

The chain employs TRBV7-9 and TRBJ2-5; TRBD2 agrees at 10 bases. TRBJ2-7 matches the DNA end more closely, so the J call is doubtful. Germline V gene sequence: CDR1 SEHNR, CDR2 FQNEAQ (reference sequence). The CDR3 extends over 15 amino acids. The CDR3 DNA follows: TGTGCCAGCAGCCGTCAAGCGGGGGGGCTATACGAGCAGTACTTC. Its protein is CASSRQAGGLYEQYF.

In its sample, this clone was seen a few times. The chain has TRBV7-9 and TRBJ2-7; maybe TRBD2 (6 bases). CDR3 length: 15 residues. V was shortened by 5 bases and J by 0 bases, with 14 bases between the two germline ends. Germline loops: CDR1 SEHNR, CDR2 FQNEAQ (reference sequence). This CDR3 is CASSPRAGSSYEQYF. CDR3 DNA sequence: TGTGCCAGCAGCCCTAGGGCGGGGTCCTCCTACGAGCAGTACTTC.

This clone appeared a few times. The gene calls are TRBV19 and TRBJ2-7; D perhaps matches TRBD1 (5 bases). The CDR3 length is 15 residues. Germline values: CDR1 LNHDA, CDR2 SQIVND (reference sequence). Deletions cut 1 base from V and 0 bases from J, with 10 bases between. The CDR3 region is CASSIVQGLSYEQYF. The CDR3 nucleotides are TGTGCCAGTAGTATAGTTCAGGGCCTCTCCTACGAGCAGTACTTC.

The chain recombines TRBV11-2 with TRBJ2-4, with D perhaps TRBD2 (6 bases). Germline values: CDR1 SGHAT, CDR2 FQNNGV. The CDR3 sequence is 14 residues long. Trimming cost V 1 base and J 6 bases, with 10 bases left between them. For the CDR3, the DNA is TGTGCCAGCAGCTTAGCTAGCGAGGCAAACATTCAGTACTTC. The encoded protein is CASSLASEANIQYF.

In its sample, this clone was seen a few times. This chain joins TRBV1 and TRBJ2-7; the table's D call, TRBD2, has no DNA check behind it. TRBV1 is a pseudogene locus. The CDR3 sequence is 14 residues long. Written as DNA, the CDR3 is TGCACCAGCAGCCGTCTAGCGGTCTCCTACGAGCAGTACTTC. This gives the protein CTSSRLAVSYEQYF.

The chain combines TRBV25-1 with TRBJ1-1; D not resolved. Germline CDR1 MGHDK, CDR2 SYGVNS. This CDR3 region has 12 residues. Trimming left V 7 bases short and J 7 bases short, with 13 bases between. The CDR3 DNA follows: TGTGCCAGCATTCGAGGTCTTGGTGAAGCTTTCTTT. Amino acid sequence: CASIRGLGEAFF.

This clone was seen more than once but under ten times. The V call is TRBV28, the J call TRBJ1-2, with D uncertain. CDR1 and CDR2 from the germline V gene are MDHEN and SYDVKM. The V end lost 7 bases, the J end lost 4 bases, and 10 bases lay between the germline ends. The CDR3 is 12 residues long. The CDR3: CASTVGSYGYTF. The CDR3 nucleotides read TGTGCCAGCACCGTCGGGTCCTATGGCTACACCTTC.

This clone was seen a handful of times. The rearrangement uses TRBV25-1 and TRBJ2-3, with 8 bases fitting TRBD1. With 4 bases clipped from V and 4 bases from J, the junction kept 7 bases outside the gene matches. The CDR3 has 15 amino acids. The V gene's germline CDR1 is MGHDK and CDR2 SYGVNS. The CDR3 nucleotides are TGTGCCAGCAGTGCGGTGGACAGGGTGGCAGATACGCAGTATTTT. Protein product: CASSAVDRVADTQYF.

V gene TRBV7-2 combines with J gene TRBJ2-1; TRBD1 matches at 7 bases. The CDR3 consists of 14 residues. CDR1 is SGHTA and CDR2 is FQGNSA in the germline V gene. Unmatched junction bases numbered 6, after V lost 7 bases and J lost 3 bases. CDR3 bases: TGTGCCAGCACCGACAGGGTTGACTACAATGAGCAGTTCTTC. Protein product: CASTDRVDYNEQFF.

In this sample, this clone turned up a few times. The chain employs TRBV11-1 and TRBJ2-5; 12 bases are shared with TRBD2. CDR1 is SGHAT, CDR2 FQDESV, per germline (reference sequence). J lost 4 bases, V lost 3 bases, and 9 bases had no gene match. This CDR3 comprises 17 residues. CDR3: CASSLWTSGVTGETQYF. CDR3 DNA sequence: TGTGCCAGCAGCTTGTGGACTAGCGGGGTCACGGGAGAGACCCAGTACTTC.

In this sample, this clone turned up a few times. The J gene is TRBJ2-3, the V gene TRBV28; TRBD1 matches 9 bases. This CDR3 has 15 residues. Germline assignment: CDR1 MDHEN and CDR2 SYDVKM. The V gene end was trimmed by 4 bases and the J gene end by 4 bases; junction bases not matched to a gene: 6. CDR3 amino acids: CASSSPTGGSDTQYF. Written as DNA, the CDR3 is TGTGCCAGCAGTTCTCCGACAGGGGGTTCAGATACGCAGTATTTT.

In this sample, this clone turned up many times. J is TRBJ2-7 and V is TRBV6-5; D call uncertain. The V end lost 8 bases, the J end lost 4 bases, and 9 bases lay between the germline ends. Germline values: CDR1 MNHEY, CDR2 SVGAGI. The CDR3 has 11 residues. The CDR3 DNA follows: TGTGCCAGCCGGAGCCGATACGAGCAGTACTTC. Its translation is CASRSRYEQYF.

This clone was counted between two and nine times. The genes are TRBV4-1 and TRBJ1-1; possibly TRBD1 for D (5 bases). V shed 6 bases and J shed 11 bases, with 13 bases lying between them. CDR1 is MGHRA, CDR2 YSYEKL, per germline. This CDR3 has 11 amino acids. The CDR3 DNA sequence: TGCGCCAGCAGGGTCAGGGATAAGGCTTTCTTT. Its translation: CASRVRDKAFF.

The table lists this clone with a few counts. The genes are TRBV5-6 and TRBJ1-3; no definite D call. The germline V and J ends were trimmed by 4 bases and 2 bases, with 10 bases remaining between them. The CDR3 runs to 14 residues. Germline lookup yields CDR1 SGHDT and CDR2 YYEEEE. For the CDR3, the DNA is TGTGCCAGCAGCGCGACTATAACTGGAAACACCATATATTTT. Its protein is CASSATITGNTIYF.

This chain uses TRBV7-9 with TRBJ2-5; TRBD2 matches at 12 bases. The CDR3 spans 15 residues. V lost 4 bases to trimming and J lost 5 bases; unmatched junction nucleotides: 5. Germline V gene lookup returns CDR1 SEHNR and CDR2 FQNEAQ (reference sequence). In DNA form, the CDR3 reads TGTGCCAGCAGCTCGACTAGCGGGGGAGGTGAGACCCAGTACTTC. Residues: CASSSTSGGGETQYF.

There are many counts of this clone. The chain has TRBV19 and TRBJ2-2; D might be TRBD2 (5 bases). V shed 8 bases and J shed 0 bases, with 13 bases lying between them. The CDR3 contains 15 residues. The V gene's germline CDR1 is LNHDA and CDR2 SQIVND (reference sequence). In DNA form, the CDR3 reads TGTGCCAGTGCCACGGGGTCGGCGAACACCGGGGAGCTGTTTTTT. It specifies CASATGSANTGELFF.

DNA for the CDR3: TGTGCCAGCAGCTTGGGCAGGCTGACTGAAGCTTTCTTT. Its protein product is CASSLGRLTEAFF. The genes are TRBV27 and TRBJ1-1, with D uncertain. From germline, CDR1 is MNHEY and CDR2 SMNVEV (reference sequence). Between the trimmed V and J ends, which lost 6 bases and 5 bases, there was a span of 13 bases. CDR3 length: 13 amino acids.

This clone was picked up a small number of times. V usage is TRBV10-3 and J usage is TRBJ1-5; 9 nucleotides agree with TRBD1. CDR3 size: 15 residues. Germline trimming cut 4 bases from V and 5 bases from J; bases unmatched to any gene: 6. Germline V gene sequence: CDR1 ENHRY, CDR2 SYGVKD. CDR3: CAISVTGGTDQPQHF. CDR3 nucleotide sequence: TGTGCCATCAGTGTGACAGGGGGGACAGATCAGCCCCAGCATTTT.

The V and J genes are TRBV11-1 and TRBJ2-1; 9 bases line up with TRBD2. The ends lost 5 bases at V and 10 bases at J; junction bases unmatched: 15. Germline CDR1 reads SGHAT; CDR2 reads FQDESV (reference sequence). This CDR3 region has 16 residues. CDR3 sequence reads: CASSQTRIAGDSEQFF. Written as DNA, the CDR3 is TGTGCCAGCAGCCAAACCAGGATAGCGGGAGACTCCGAGCAGTTCTTC.